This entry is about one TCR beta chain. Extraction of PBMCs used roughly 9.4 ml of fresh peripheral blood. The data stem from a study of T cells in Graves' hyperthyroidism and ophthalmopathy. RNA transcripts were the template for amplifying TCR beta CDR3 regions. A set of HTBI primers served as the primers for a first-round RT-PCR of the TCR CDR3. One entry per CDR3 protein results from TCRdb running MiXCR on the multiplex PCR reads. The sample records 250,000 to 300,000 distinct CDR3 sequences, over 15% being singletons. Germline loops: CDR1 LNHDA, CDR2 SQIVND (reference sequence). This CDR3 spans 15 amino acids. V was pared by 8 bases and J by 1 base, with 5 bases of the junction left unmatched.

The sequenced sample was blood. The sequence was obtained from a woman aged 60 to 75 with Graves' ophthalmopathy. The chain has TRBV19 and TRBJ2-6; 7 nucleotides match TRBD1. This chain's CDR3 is CASWQGDSGANVLTF. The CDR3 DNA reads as TGTGCCAGTTGGCAGGGGGATTCTGGGGCCAACGTCCTGACTTTC.